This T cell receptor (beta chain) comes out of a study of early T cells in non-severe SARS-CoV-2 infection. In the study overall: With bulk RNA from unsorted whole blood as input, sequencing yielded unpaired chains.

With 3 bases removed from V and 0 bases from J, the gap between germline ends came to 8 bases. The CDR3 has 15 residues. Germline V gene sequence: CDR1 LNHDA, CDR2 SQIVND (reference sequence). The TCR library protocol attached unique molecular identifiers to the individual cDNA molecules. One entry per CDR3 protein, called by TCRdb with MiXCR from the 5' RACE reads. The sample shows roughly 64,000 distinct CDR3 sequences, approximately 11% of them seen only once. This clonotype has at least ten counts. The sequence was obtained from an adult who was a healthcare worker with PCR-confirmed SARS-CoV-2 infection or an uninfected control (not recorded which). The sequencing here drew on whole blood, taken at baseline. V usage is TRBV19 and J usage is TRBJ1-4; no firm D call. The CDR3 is CASSITISTNEKLFF. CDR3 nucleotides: TGTGCCAGTAGTATTACAATTTCAACTAATGAAAAACTGTTTTTT.